Each of the 5 T cell receptor beta chains below was sequenced from the same sample in a study of T cells in Graves' hyperthyroidism and ophthalmopathy. Using RNA transcripts as the source, TCR beta CDR3 regions were amplified. Carried out on the TCR CDR3, a first-round RT-PCR used the HTBI primer set. Via MiXCR, TCRdb re-called the multiplex PCR reads, giving one row per CDR3 protein. The repertoire holds about 400,000 distinct CDR3 sequences, with approximately 15% as singletons. What was sequenced was blood. The receptors stem from a woman between 18 and 29 years old with Graves' hyperthyroidism.

The chain uses TRBV7-9 and TRBJ2-1; 12 nucleotides agree with TRBD2. Germline V CDR1 and CDR2: SEHNR, FQNEAQ (reference sequence). Trimming cost V 6 bases and J 7 bases; bases outside gene matches: 7. The CDR3 totals 15 residues. The CDR3 reads CASSWTSGIRNEQFF. The CDR3 DNA reads TGTGCCAGCAGTTGGACTAGCGGGATTCGTAATGAGCAGTTCTTC.

In its sample, this clonotype was seen many times. This chain links TRBV28 with TRBJ2-5; 8 nucleotides line up with TRBD1. The germline V gene encodes CDR1 MDHEN and CDR2 SYDVKM. The CDR3 totals 16 residues. V trimming: 5 bases; J trimming: 1 base; junction bases outside the gene matches: 9. The CDR3 DNA is TGTGCCAGCAGTGTACCGGGACAGGTCCTCCAAGAGACCCAGTACTTC. Translating it yields CASSVPGQVLQETQYF.

This clonotype was counted at least ten times. This chain joins TRBV10-2 and TRBJ2-2; 7 nucleotides agree with TRBD1. V lost 7 bases and J lost 2; bases outside the gene matches: 4. Germline V CDR1 and CDR2: WSHSY, SAAADI. The CDR3 length is 14 residues. CDR3 protein: CASKRQGNTGELFF. DNA for the CDR3: TGCGCCAGCAAACGACAGGGAAACACCGGGGAGCTGTTTTTT.

This clonotype showed up many times. The chain has TRBV20-1 and TRBJ1-1; D is unclear. V lost 0 bases, J lost 3 bases, and 14 bases lay in between. Germline CDR1 is DFQATT and CDR2 is SNEGSKA (reference sequence). CDR3 size: 15 residues. CDR3 in DNA: TGCAGTGCTAGAGATAATAGCCGGAGGGACACTGAAGCTTTCTTT. As protein: CSARDNSRRDTEAFF.

Comments on this clonotype: Sequence at one end of the junction differs from germline and may be a read error. The chain links TRBV11-2 to TRBJ2-5; 12 positions match TRBD1. Germline loops: CDR1 SGHAT, CDR2 FQNNGV. CDR3 length: 15 amino acids. DNA for the CDR3: TGTGCCAGCAGCCTCGGGACAGGGGGCGGGGAGACCCGGTACTTC. Protein sequence: CASSLGTGGGETRYF.